This T cell receptor (beta chain) was identified in a study of blood T cell repertoires in COVID-19. On the study more broadly: Both acute and convalescent COVID-19 samples were obtained from the United States, Italy and Spain. Sources were T cells, B-cell-depleted T cells, or PBMCs; the material itself was cDNA or gDNA.

Original data processing: The assay estimated nucleated cells by amplifying reference gene primers. Method: immunoSEQ multiplex PCR; TCRdb's copy keeps in-frame clones and lacks some. That table is the source of V, J and clone size, and D and trimming were worked out from the DNA. The table shows approximately 200,000 clones, with roughly 84% occurring only once. With 0 bases removed from V and 2 bases from J, the gap between germline ends came to 12 bases. The CDR3 is 15 amino acids. In germline, CDR1 is SGHRS, CDR2 YFSETQ. The chain uses TRBV5-1 and TRBJ2-7; tentative D call: TRBD2 (5 bases). The TCR was taken from a woman between 25 and 40 years old who had recovered from COVID-19. The sequencing sample was made of peripheral blood. CDR3 region: CASSLVSGNTYEQYF. The CDR3 DNA sequence: TGCGCCAGCAGCTTGGTTTCCGGGAACACCTACGAGCAGTACTTC.